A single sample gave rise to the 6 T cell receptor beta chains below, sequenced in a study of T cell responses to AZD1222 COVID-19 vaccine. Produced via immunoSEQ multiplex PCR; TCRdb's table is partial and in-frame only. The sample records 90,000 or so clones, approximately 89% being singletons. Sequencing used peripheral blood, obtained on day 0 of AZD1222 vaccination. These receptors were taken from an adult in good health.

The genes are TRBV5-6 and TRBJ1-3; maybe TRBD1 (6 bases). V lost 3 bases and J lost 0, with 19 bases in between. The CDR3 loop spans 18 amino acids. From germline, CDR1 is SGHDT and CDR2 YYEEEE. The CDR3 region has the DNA TGTGCCAGCAGCTGGAGCCCGGGGGCTAAAAGCTCTGGAAACACCATATATTTT. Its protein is CASSWSPGAKSSGNTIYF.

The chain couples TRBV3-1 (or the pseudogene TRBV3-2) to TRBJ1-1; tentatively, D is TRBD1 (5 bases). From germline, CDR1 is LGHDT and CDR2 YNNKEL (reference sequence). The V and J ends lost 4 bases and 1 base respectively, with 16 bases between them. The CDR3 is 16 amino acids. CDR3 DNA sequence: TGTGCCAGCAGCCGGTACCTTGAGGGGTGGAACACTGAAGCTTTCTTT. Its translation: CASSRYLEGWNTEAFF.

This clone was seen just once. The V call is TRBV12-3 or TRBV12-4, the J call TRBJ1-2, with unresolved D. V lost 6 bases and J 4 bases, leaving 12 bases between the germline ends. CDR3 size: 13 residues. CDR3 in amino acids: CASRPDGSYGYTF. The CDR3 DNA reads TGTGCCAGCAGACCCGACGGCTCCTATGGCTACACCTTC.

DNA of the CDR3: TGTGCCAGCTCACCATCTCAAGGGGGCTACGAGCAGTACTTC. It encodes CASSPSQGGYEQYF. This sequence joins TRBV18 and TRBJ2-7, with D possibly matching TRBD1 (6 bases). This CDR3 spans 14 amino acids. Trimming stripped 2 bases from V and 3 bases from J, with 11 bases between. Germline values: CDR1 KGHSH, CDR2 LQKENI.

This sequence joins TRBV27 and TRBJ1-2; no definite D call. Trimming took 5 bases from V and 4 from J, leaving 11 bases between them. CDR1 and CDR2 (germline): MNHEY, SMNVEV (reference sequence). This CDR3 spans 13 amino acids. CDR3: CASSAVGSYGYTF. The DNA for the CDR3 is TGTGCCAGCAGTGCGGTAGGCTCCTATGGCTACACCTTC.

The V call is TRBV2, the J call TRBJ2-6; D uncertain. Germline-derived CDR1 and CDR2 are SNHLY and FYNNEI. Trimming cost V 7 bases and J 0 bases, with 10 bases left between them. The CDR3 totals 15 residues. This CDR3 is CASTAVLSGANVLTF. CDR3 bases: TGTGCCAGCACCGCAGTTCTCTCTGGGGCCAACGTCCTGACTTTC.